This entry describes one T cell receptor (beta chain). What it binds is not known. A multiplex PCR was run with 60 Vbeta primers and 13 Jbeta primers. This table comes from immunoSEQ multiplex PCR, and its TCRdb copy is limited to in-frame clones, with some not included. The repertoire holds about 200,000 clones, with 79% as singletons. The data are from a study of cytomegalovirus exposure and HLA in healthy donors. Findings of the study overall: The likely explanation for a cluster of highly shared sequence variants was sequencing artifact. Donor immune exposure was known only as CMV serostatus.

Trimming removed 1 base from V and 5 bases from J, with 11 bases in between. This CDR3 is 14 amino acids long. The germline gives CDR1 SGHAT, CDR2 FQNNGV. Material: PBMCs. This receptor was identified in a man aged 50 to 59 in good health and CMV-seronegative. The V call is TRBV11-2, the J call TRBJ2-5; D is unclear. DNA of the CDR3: TGTGCCAGCAGCTTAGGCGTGGGCGTGGAGACCCAGTACTTC. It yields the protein CASSLGVGVETQYF.